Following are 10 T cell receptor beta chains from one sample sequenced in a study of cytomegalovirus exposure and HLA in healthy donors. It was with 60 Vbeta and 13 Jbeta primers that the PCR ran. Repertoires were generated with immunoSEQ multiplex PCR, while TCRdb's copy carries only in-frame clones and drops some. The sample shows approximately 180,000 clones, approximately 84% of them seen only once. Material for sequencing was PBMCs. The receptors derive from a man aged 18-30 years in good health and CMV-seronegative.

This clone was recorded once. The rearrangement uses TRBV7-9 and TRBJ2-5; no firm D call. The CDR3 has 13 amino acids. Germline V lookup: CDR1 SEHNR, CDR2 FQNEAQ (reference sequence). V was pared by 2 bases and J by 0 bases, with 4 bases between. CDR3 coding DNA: TGTGCCAGCAGCTTATACAACCAAGAGACCCAGTACTTC. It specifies CASSLYNQETQYF. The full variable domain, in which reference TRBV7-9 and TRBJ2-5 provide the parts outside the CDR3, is DTGVSQNPRHKITKRGQNVTFRCDPISEHNRLYWYRQTLGQGPEFLTYFQNEAQLEKSRLLSDRFSAERPKGSFSTLEIQRTEQGDSAMYLCASSLYNQETQYFGPGTRLLVL.

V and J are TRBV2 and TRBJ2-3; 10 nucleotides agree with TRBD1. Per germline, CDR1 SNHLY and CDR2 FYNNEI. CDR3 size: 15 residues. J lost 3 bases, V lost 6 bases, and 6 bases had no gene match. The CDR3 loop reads CASRVRQGATDTQYF. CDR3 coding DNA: TGTGCCAGCAGAGTGCGACAGGGGGCGACAGATACGCAGTATTTT.

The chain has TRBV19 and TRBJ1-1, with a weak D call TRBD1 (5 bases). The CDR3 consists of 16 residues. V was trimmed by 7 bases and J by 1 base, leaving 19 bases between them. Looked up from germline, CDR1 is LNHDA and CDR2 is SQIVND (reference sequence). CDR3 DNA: TGTGCCAGTACCACCAGTTGGGGCAGAGCGAACACTGAAGCTTTCTTT. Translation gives CASTTSWGRANTEAFF.

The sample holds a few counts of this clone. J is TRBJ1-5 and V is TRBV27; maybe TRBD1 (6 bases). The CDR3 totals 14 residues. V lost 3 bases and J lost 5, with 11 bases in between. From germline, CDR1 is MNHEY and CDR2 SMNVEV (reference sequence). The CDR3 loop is CASSFRGPYQPQHF. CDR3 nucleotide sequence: TGTGCCAGCAGTTTCAGGGGTCCTTATCAGCCCCAGCATTTT.

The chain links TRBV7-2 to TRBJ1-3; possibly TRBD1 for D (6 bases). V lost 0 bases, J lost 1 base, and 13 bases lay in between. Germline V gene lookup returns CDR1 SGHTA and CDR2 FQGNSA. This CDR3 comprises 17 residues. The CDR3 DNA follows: TGTGCCAGCAGCTTAGCAGGGGGGGCCTTGTCTGGAAACACCATATATTTT. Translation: CASSLAGGALSGNTIYF.

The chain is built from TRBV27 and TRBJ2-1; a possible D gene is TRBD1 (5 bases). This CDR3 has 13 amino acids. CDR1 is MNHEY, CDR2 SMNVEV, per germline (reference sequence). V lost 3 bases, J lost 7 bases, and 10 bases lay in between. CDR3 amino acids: CASSFTQGNEQFF. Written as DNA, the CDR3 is TGTGCCAGCAGTTTTACTCAGGGAAATGAGCAGTTCTTC.

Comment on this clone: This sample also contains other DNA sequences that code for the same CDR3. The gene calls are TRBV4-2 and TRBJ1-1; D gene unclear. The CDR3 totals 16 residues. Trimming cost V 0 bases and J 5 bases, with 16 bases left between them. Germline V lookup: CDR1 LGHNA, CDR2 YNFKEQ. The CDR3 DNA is TGTGCCAGCAGCCAAGATCGGGTCCCCACGGGAACTGAAGCTTTCTTT. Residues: CASSQDRVPTGTEAFF.

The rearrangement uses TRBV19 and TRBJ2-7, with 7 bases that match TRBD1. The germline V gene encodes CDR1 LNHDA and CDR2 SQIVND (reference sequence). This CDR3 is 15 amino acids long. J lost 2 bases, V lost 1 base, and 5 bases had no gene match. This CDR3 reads CASSIGFGTAYEQYF. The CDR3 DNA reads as TGTGCCAGTAGTATAGGCTTCGGGACAGCCTACGAGCAGTACTTC.

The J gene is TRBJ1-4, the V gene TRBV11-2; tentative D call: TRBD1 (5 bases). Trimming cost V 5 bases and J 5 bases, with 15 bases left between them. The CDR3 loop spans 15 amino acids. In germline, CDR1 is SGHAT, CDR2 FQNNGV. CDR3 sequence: CASSKGVPSNEKLFF. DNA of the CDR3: TGTGCCAGCAGCAAAGGGGTACCGTCGAATGAAAAACTGTTTTTT. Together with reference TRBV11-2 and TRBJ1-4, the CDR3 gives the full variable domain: EAGVAQSPRYKIIEKRQSVAFWCNPISGHATLYWYQQILGQGPKLLIQFQNNGVVDDSQLPKDRFSAERLKGVDSTLKIQPAKLEDSAVYLCASSKGVPSNEKLFFGSGTQLSVL.

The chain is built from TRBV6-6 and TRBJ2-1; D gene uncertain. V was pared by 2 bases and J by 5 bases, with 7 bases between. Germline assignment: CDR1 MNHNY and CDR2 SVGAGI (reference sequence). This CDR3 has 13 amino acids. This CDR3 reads CASSYRGNNEQFF. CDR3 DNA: TGTGCCAGCAGTTACCGCGGTAACAATGAGCAGTTCTTC.